Listed here are 20 T cell receptor beta chains from one sample, sequenced in a study of CD8+CD57+ T cells in acquired aplastic anemia. TCR beta VDJ and CDR3 profiles were obtained from a genomic DNA template. TCRdb redid the calling of the reads with MiXCR, one entry per CDR3 protein. The data hold about 180,000 distinct CDR3 sequences, with approximately 49% observed a single time. The specimen sequenced was sorted CD4+, CD8+, or CD8+CD57+ T cells (not recorded which) from PBMCs. The origin of the receptors is a human donor in good health.

The chain uses TRBV6-5 and TRBJ2-5; D perhaps matches TRBD2 (6 bases). Trimming stripped 2 bases from V and 1 base from J, with 11 bases between. The CDR3 contains 15 residues. The V gene's germline CDR1 is MNHEY and CDR2 SVGAGI. CDR3 bases: TGTGCCAGCAGTTACCTCGGGACTCTCCAAGAGACCCAGTACTTC. Translation gives CASSYLGTLQETQYF.

The chain couples TRBV15 to TRBJ2-5; D is undetermined. There are 13 residues in the CDR3. Trimming stripped 8 bases from V and 5 bases from J, with 15 bases between. In germline, CDR1 is LNHNV, CDR2 YYDKDF (reference sequence). Written as DNA, the CDR3 is TGTGCCACCTGCAATGTGGGCTGGGAGACCCAGTACTTC. Its protein product is CATCNVGWETQYF.

This clonotype was seen ten or more times. The V gene is TRBV18, the J gene TRBJ1-6; 8 nucleotides agree with TRBD1. This CDR3 has 13 residues. Germline CDR1 KGHSH, CDR2 LQKENI. V trimming: 4 bases; J trimming: 9 bases; junction bases outside the gene matches: 2. This CDR3 is CASSQDRVSPLHF. As DNA, the CDR3 is TGTGCCAGCTCACAGGACAGGGTTTCACCCCTCCACTTT.

The V call is TRBV29-1, the J call TRBJ2-1; 8 positions match TRBD1. The V segment lost 5 bases and the J segment 4 bases; nucleotides outside the gene matches: 7. The CDR3 contains 14 residues. CDR1 and CDR2 (germline): SQVTM, ANQGSEA. The CDR3 loop reads CSVRLDRGYNEQFF. Here the CDR3 DNA reads TGCAGCGTTAGACTCGACAGGGGATACAATGAGCAGTTCTTC.

There are many counts of this clonotype. The V gene is TRBV20-1, the J gene TRBJ2-1; 13 nucleotides align to TRBD2. CDR3 length equals 12 residues. The germline CDR1 and CDR2 sequences are DFQATT and SNEGSKA (reference sequence). V gave up 0 bases and J gave up 15 bases; unmatched junction bases: 2. For the CDR3, the DNA is TGCAGTGCTAGAGAGACTAGCGGGAGGCCGTTCTTC. Protein: CSARETSGRPFF.

This clonotype was picked up one time. A much more abundant neighbour one base away suggests this may be a read error. The rearrangement joins TRBV5-5 to TRBJ2-3, with a weak D call TRBD2 (6 bases). V dropped 3 bases and J dropped 4 bases, with 12 bases sitting between them. From germline, CDR1 is SGHKS and CDR2 YYEKEE (reference sequence). The CDR3 totals 14 residues. In DNA form, the CDR3 reads TGTGCCAGCAGCTCCCGACCTAGCGCAGATACGCAGTATTTT. It yields the protein CASSSRPSADTQYF. The whole variable domain, filled in from reference TRBV5-5 and TRBJ2-3, reads DAGVTQSPTHLIKTRGQQVTLRCSPISGHKSVSWYQQVLGQGPQFIFQYYEKEERGRGNFPDRFSARQFPNYSSELNVNALLLGDSALYLCASSSRPSADTQYFGPGTRLTVL.

The sample holds a few counts of this clonotype. The gene calls are TRBV29-1 and TRBJ2-3; D unclear. The V end lost 4 bases, the J end lost 3 bases, and 17 bases lay between the germline ends. Germline loops: CDR1 SQVTM, CDR2 ANQGSEA. The CDR3 contains 15 residues. As DNA, the CDR3 is TGCAGCGTTGTGCCCTCTCCCATGGGGACAGATACGCAGTATTTT. This codes for CSVVPSPMGTDTQYF.

This clonotype was observed at least ten times. The V and J genes are TRBV7-2 and TRBJ2-7; D unclear. The CDR3 has 12 residues. CDR1 is SGHTA and CDR2 is FQGNSA in the germline V gene. V was clipped by 3 bases and J by 2 bases, with 5 bases between them. CDR3 protein: CASSFNTYEQYF. The CDR3 nucleotides read TGTGCCAGCAGCTTTAACACCTACGAGCAGTACTTC.

Comments on this clonotype: A read error may be the cause here, since a much bigger clone is one base away. DNA of the CDR3: TGTGCCAGCAGCGAAGACAGAAATGAAGTTTTCTTT. Translated, it gives CASSEDRNEVFF. The gene calls are TRBV11-2 and TRBJ1-1, with a weak D call TRBD1 (5 bases). This CDR3 contains 12 residues. Germline CDR1 reads SGHAT; CDR2 reads FQNNGV.

This clonotype was counted a few times. The chain is built from TRBV18 and TRBJ1-1, with D perhaps matching TRBD1 (5 bases). Germline V lookup: CDR1 KGHSH, CDR2 LQKENI. V shed 6 bases and J shed 1 base, with 15 bases lying between them. The CDR3 loop spans 15 amino acids. The CDR3 protein is CASSLASTENTEAFF. The CDR3 DNA sequence: TGTGCCAGCTCGCTGGCCTCGACAGAGAACACTGAAGCTTTCTTT.

This clonotype was counted many times. The chain recombines TRBV20-1 with TRBJ1-5; unclear D gene. V lost 5 bases and J 3 bases, leaving 14 bases between the germline ends. The CDR3 is made up of 14 amino acids. The germline gives CDR1 DFQATT, CDR2 SNEGSKA (reference sequence). The CDR3 sequence: CSALSGRVNQPQHF. The CDR3 DNA reads TGCAGTGCTCTTTCCGGGAGGGTCAATCAGCCCCAGCATTTT.

This clonotype has a count of ten or more. The rearrangement uses TRBV9 and TRBJ2-3; D not certain. Trimming left V 0 bases short and J 3 bases short, with 2 bases between. CDR3 length: 12 residues. Per the germline V gene, CDR1 is SGDLS and CDR2 is YYNGEE. CDR3 sequence reads: CASSVVTDTQYF. DNA for the CDR3: TGTGCCAGCAGCGTAGTTACAGATACGCAGTATTTT.

This clonotype was picked up many times. The chain employs TRBV20-1 and TRBJ2-7; D uncertain. This CDR3 region has 14 residues. V lost 0 bases and J lost 4, with 13 bases in between. Germline V gene lookup returns CDR1 DFQATT and CDR2 SNEGSKA (reference sequence). In DNA, the CDR3 is TGCAGTGCTAGAGACTCCCAAAAAATTTACGAGCAGTACTTC. Residues: CSARDSQKIYEQYF.

As to this clonotype: The junction shows a germline mismatch at one end, possibly a read error. This chain links TRBV2 with TRBJ1-2, with D hard to call. Germline-derived CDR1 and CDR2 are SNHLY and FYNNEI. The length of the CDR3 is 13 residues. The CDR3 sequence is CTSSESGIYGYTF. For the CDR3, the DNA is TGTACCAGCAGTGAAAGCGGGATATATGGCTACACCTTC.

This clonotype has just a few counts. This rearrangement joins TRBV18 to TRBJ2-5, with D possibly TRBD2 on 6 matching bases. The CDR3 covers 15 residues. The V end lost 2 bases, the J end lost 3 bases, and 13 bases lay between the germline ends. The germline V gene has CDR1 KGHSH and CDR2 LQKENI. The CDR3 protein is CASSPTGALEETQYF. CDR3 nucleotides: TGTGCCAGCTCACCAACGGGAGCACTAGAAGAGACCCAGTACTTC.

The chain uses TRBV20-1 and TRBJ1-4; D is uncertain. V was clipped by 0 bases and J by 3 bases, with 11 bases between them. Per germline, CDR1 DFQATT and CDR2 SNEGSKA (reference sequence). The CDR3 extends over 15 amino acids. CDR3 sequence (DNA): TGCAGTGCTAGAGATCTGGACGGACCTAATGAAAAACTGTTTTTT. Its translation: CSARDLDGPNEKLFF.

This clonotype appeared many times. V gene TRBV19 combines with J gene TRBJ2-7; D gene ambiguous. Germline CDR1 reads LNHDA; CDR2 reads SQIVND (reference sequence). Trimming stripped 5 bases from V and 2 bases from J, with 10 bases between. The CDR3 loop spans 13 amino acids. In nucleotides, the CDR3 is TGTGCCAGTAGTCCGGCAAATACCTACGAGCAGTACTTC. Its translation: CASSPANTYEQYF.

Many counts were recorded for this clonotype. This chain uses TRBV6-5 with TRBJ2-5; weak D call: TRBD2 (5 bases). Trimming removed 3 bases from V and 1 base from J, with 12 bases in between. The CDR3 has 15 residues. In germline, CDR1 is MNHEY, CDR2 SVGAGI. Here the CDR3 reads CASSYGGARQETQYF. The CDR3, as DNA: TGTGCCAGCAGTTATGGAGGCGCCCGCCAAGAGACCCAGTACTTC.

This clonotype was found a few times. V and J are TRBV11-2 and TRBJ2-3, with TRBD2 identical over 9 bases. The CDR3 has 15 amino acids. Germline CDR1 SGHAT, CDR2 FQNNGV. J was trimmed by 5 bases and V by 2 bases; bases with no gene match: 5. As DNA, the CDR3 is TGTGCCAGCAGCTTATATAGCGGGAGTGTAGATACGCAGTATTTT. Translated, it gives CASSLYSGSVDTQYF.

Details on this clonotype: A clone one base away is much larger, so this may be a read error. J is TRBJ1-2 and V is TRBV9; 9 bases align to TRBD1. CDR3 length: 15 residues. CDR1 and CDR2 from the germline V gene are SGDLS and YYNGEE. Germline trimming cut 4 bases from V and 3 bases from J; bases unmatched to any gene: 7. The CDR3 sequence is CASSPGQGLDYGYTF. CDR3 nucleotides: TGTGCCAGCAGCCCCGGACAGGGGTTGGACTATGGCTACACCTTC.